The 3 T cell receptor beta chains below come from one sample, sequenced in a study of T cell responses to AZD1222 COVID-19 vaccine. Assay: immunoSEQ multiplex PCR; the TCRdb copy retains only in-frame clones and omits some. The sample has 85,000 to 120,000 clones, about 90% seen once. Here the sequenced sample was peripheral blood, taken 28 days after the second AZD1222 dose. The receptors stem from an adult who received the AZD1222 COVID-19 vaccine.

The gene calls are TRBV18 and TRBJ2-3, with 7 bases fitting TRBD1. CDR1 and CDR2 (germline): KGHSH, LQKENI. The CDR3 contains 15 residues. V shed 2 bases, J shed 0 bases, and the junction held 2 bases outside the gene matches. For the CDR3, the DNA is TGTGCCAGCTCACCAGCAGGGGGAAGCACAGATACGCAGTATTTT. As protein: CASSPAGGSTDTQYF.

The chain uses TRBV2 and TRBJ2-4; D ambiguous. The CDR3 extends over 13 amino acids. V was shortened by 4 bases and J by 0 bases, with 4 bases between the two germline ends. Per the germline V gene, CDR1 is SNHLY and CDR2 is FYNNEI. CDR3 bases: TGTGCCAGCAGTGTGCCAGCCAAAAACATTCAGTACTTC. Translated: CASSVPAKNIQYF. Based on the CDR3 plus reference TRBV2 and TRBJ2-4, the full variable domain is EPEVTQTPSHQVTQMGQEVILRCVPISNHLYFYWYRQILGQKVEFLVSFYNNEISEKSEIFDDQFSVERPDGSNFTLKIRSTKLEDSAMYFCASSVPAKNIQYFGAGTRLSVL.

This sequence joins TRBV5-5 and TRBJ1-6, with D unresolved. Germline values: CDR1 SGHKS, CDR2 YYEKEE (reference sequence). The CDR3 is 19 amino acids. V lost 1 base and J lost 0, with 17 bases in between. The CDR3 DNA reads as TGTGCCAGCAGCTTGAGGTTCTGGGAAAGGAGCTCCTATAATTCACCCCTCCACTTT. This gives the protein CASSLRFWERSSYNSPLHF.